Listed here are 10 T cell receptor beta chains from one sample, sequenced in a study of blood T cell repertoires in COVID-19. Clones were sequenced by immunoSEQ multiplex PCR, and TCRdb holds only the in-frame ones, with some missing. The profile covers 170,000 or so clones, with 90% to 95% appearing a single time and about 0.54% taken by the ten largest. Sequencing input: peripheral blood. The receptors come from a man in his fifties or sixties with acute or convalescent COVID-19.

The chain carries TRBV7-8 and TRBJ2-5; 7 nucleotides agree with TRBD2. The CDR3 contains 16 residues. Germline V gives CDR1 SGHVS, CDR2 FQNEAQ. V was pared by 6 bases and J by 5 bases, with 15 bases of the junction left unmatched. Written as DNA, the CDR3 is TGTGCCAGCAGTCAGGCCCGGGACTATCGTCCGGAGACCCAGTACTTC. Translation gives CASSQARDYRPETQYF. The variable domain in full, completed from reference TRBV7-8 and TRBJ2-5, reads GAGVSQSPRYKVAKRGQDVALRCDPISGHVSLFWYQQALGQGPEFLTYFQNEAQLDKSGLPSDRFFAERPEGSVSTLKIQRTQQEDSAVYLCASSQARDYRPETQYFGPGTRLLVL.

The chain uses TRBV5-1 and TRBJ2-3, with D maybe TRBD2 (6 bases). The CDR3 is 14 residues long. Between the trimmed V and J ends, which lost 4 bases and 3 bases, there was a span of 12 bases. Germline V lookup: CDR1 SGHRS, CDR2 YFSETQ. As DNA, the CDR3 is TGCGCCAGCAGCACGGGAGTGGCTACAGATACGCAGTATTTT. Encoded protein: CASSTGVATDTQYF.

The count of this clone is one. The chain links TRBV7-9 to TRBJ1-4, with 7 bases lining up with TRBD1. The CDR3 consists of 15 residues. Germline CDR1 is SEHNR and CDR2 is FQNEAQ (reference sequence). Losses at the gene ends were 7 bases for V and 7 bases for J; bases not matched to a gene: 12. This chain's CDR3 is CASTGTGAAIEKLFF. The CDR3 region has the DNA TGTGCCAGCACAGGTACAGGGGCCGCTATTGAAAAACTGTTTTTT.

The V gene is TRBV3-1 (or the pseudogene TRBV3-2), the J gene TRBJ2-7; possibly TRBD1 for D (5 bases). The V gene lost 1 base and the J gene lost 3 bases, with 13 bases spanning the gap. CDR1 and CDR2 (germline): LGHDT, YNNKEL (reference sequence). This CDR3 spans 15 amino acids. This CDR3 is CASSQGQPSGYEQYF. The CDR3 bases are TGTGCCAGCAGCCAAGGACAGCCCAGTGGCTACGAGCAGTACTTC.

CDR3 DNA: TGCGCCAGCAGCCGGCAGACAGGGGGGACGAACACTGAAGCTTTCTTT. Translating it yields CASSRQTGGTNTEAFF. The V gene is TRBV5-1, the J gene TRBJ1-1, with 9 bases fitting TRBD1. There are 16 residues in the CDR3. The germline CDR1 and CDR2 sequences are SGHRS and YFSETQ. V trimming: 4 bases; J trimming: 1 base; junction bases outside the gene matches: 8.

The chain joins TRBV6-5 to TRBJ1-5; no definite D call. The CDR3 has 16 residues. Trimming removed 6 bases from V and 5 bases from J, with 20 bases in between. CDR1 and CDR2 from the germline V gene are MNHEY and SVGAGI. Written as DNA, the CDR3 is TGTGCCAGCAGCTACACGCGACCGACATTTCATCAGCCCCAGCATTTT. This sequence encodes CASSYTRPTFHQPQHF.

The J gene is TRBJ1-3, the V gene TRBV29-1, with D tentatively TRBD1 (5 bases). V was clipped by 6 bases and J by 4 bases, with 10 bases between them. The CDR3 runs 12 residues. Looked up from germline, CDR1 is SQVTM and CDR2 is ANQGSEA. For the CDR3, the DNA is TGCAGCGTAAAGACAGAAGGAAACACCATATATTTT. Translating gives CSVKTEGNTIYF.

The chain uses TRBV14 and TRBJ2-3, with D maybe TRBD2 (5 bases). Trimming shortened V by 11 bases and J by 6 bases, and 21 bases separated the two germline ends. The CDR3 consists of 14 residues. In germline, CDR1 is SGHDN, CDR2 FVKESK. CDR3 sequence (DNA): TGTGCCTCTAGGCCACCGGGAAGTTCCGATACGCAGTATTTT. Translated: CASRPPGSSDTQYF.

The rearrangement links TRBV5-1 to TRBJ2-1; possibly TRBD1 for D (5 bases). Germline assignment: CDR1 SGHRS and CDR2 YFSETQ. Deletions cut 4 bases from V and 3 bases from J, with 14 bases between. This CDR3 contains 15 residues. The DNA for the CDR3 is TGCGCCAGCAGCCCCCCCCAGGGTCGCTACAATGAGCAGTTCTTC. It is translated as CASSPPQGRYNEQFF.

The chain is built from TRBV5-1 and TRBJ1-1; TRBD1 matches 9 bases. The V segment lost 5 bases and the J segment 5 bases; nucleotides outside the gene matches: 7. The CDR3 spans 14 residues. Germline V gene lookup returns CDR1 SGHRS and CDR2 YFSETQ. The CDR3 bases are TGCGCCAGCAGTACTTGGGGGACAGGGACTGAAGCTTTCTTT. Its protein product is CASSTWGTGTEAFF.